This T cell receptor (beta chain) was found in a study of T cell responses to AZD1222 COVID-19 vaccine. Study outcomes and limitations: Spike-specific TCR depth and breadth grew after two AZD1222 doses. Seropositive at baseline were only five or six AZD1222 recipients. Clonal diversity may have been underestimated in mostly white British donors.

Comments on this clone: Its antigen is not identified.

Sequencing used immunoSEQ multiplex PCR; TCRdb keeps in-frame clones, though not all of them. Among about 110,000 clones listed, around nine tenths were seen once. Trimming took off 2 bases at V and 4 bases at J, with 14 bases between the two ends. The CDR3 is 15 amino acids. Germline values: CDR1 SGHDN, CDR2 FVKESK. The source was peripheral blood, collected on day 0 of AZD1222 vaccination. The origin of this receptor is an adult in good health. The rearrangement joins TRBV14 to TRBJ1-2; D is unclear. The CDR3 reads CASSQFTTSLYGYTF. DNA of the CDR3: TGTGCCAGCAGCCAATTCACAACGAGCCTCTATGGCTACACCTTC.